One sample yielded the 29 T cell receptor beta chains listed below, sequenced in a study of blood T cell repertoires in COVID-19. Clones were read by immunoSEQ multiplex PCR, and TCRdb kept only the in-frame ones, dropping some. The sample records about 130,000 clones, about 86% being singletons. Material: peripheral blood. The receptor set was obtained from a woman of 80 years or more with acute or convalescent COVID-19.

V and J are TRBV27 and TRBJ2-3, with D maybe TRBD1 (5 bases). The CDR3 runs to 13 residues. CDR1 and CDR2 from the germline V gene are MNHEY and SMNVEV (reference sequence). Trimming removed 8 bases from V and 3 bases from J, with 12 bases in between. The DNA of the CDR3 is TGTGCCAGCGGCAGGGCTGGGACAGATACGCAGTATTTT. Its translation is CASGRAGTDTQYF.

This clone came up once. The V gene is TRBV6-5, the J gene TRBJ2-7, with D possibly matching TRBD1 (6 bases). Germline CDR1 MNHEY, CDR2 SVGAGI. The V and J ends lost 6 bases and 5 bases respectively, with 11 bases between them. The CDR3 is made up of 12 amino acids. The CDR3: CASSPTGNEQYF. CDR3 nucleotides: TGTGCCAGCAGCCCAACAGGGAACGAGCAGTACTTC.

This clone came up a few times. The chain combines TRBV7-2 with TRBJ1-3; 8 nucleotides agree with TRBD1. The CDR3 runs 15 residues. The germline gives CDR1 SGHTA, CDR2 FQGNSA. The V gene end was trimmed by 2 bases and the J gene end by 9 bases; junction bases not matched to a gene: 9. The CDR3 loop reads CASSLSTQGAATIYF. In DNA form, the CDR3 reads TGTGCCAGCAGCTTATCCACTCAGGGGGCCGCCACCATATATTTT. The whole variable domain, filled in from reference TRBV7-2 and TRBJ1-3, reads GAGVSQSPSNKVTEKGKDVELRCDPISGHTALYWYRQSLGQGLEFLIYFQGNSAPDKSGLPSDRFSAERTGGSVSTLTIQRTQQEDSAVYLCASSLSTQGAATIYFGEGSWLTVV.

The chain links TRBV7-3 to TRBJ2-5; D is possibly TRBD2 (6 bases). Per germline, CDR1 SGHTA and CDR2 FQGTGA. Trimming stripped 5 bases from V and 3 bases from J, with 19 bases between. The CDR3 runs to 16 residues. The CDR3 coding sequence is TGTGCCAGCAGCCCAGGGCCGGGGAGGAGAAAAGAGACCCAGTACTTC. Translating gives CASSPGPGRRKETQYF.

This chain joins TRBV4-3 and TRBJ1-1; D is perhaps TRBD1 (6 bases). There are 16 residues in the CDR3. V shed 0 bases and J shed 1 base, with 12 bases lying between them. In germline, CDR1 is LGHNA, CDR2 YSLEER. The CDR3 bases are TGCGCCAGCAGCCAAGACCGGGGACACCAGAACACTGAAGCTTTCTTT. Its protein is CASSQDRGHQNTEAFF.

This chain connects TRBV7-9 to TRBJ1-4; D possibly corresponds to TRBD1 (6 bases). CDR1 and CDR2 (germline): SEHNR, FQNEAQ (reference sequence). The ends were cut back, 5 bases at V and 14 bases at J, with 15 bases in the middle. The CDR3 has 12 amino acids. This CDR3 reads CASSARGGRLFF. CDR3 sequence (DNA): TGTGCCAGCAGCGCCAGGGGCGGACGGCTGTTTTTT. Full variable domain (rest looked up from reference TRBV7-9 and TRBJ1-4): DTGVSQNPRHKITKRGQNVTFRCDPISEHNRLYWYRQTLGQGPEFLTYFQNEAQLEKSRLLSDRFSAERPKGSFSTLEIQRTEQGDSAMYLCASSARGGRLFFGSGTQLSVL.

The rearrangement uses TRBV24-1 and TRBJ2-2; 11 bases fit TRBD2. CDR3 length equals 17 residues. CDR1 and CDR2 from the germline V gene are KGHDR and SFDVKD. Unmatched junction bases numbered 7, after V lost 5 bases and J lost 3 bases. The CDR3 reads CATSAPSGGPYTGELFF. DNA for the CDR3: TGTGCCACCAGTGCCCCTAGCGGGGGGCCATACACCGGGGAGCTGTTTTTT.

This clone was recorded a few times. CDR3 residues: CASSQGGDSPNSPLHF. In DNA, the CDR3 is TGTGCCAGCAGCCAAGGCGGCGACAGCCCAAATTCACCCCTCCACTTT. The rearrangement uses TRBV3-1 (or the pseudogene TRBV3-2) and TRBJ1-6; tentatively, D is TRBD1 (5 bases). CDR1 and CDR2 from the germline V gene are LGHDT and YNNKEL (reference sequence). V dropped 1 base and J dropped 7 bases, with 14 bases sitting between them. The CDR3 length is 16 residues.

The J gene is TRBJ1-5, the V gene TRBV4-1; no definite D call. Germline V gene sequence: CDR1 MGHRA, CDR2 YSYEKL. There are 13 residues in the CDR3. Trimming took off 5 bases at V and 6 bases at J, with 11 bases between the two ends. The CDR3 sequence: CASSYTVSQPQHF. In DNA form, the CDR3 reads TGCGCCAGCAGCTATACCGTCAGTCAGCCCCAGCATTTT.

The CDR3 DNA sequence: TGTGCCATCAGTGTTACAGGTACCTACGAGCAGTACTTC. Its translation: CAISVTGTYEQYF. This chain links TRBV10-3 with TRBJ2-7; a possible D gene is TRBD1 (5 bases). Germline CDR1 reads ENHRY; CDR2 reads SYGVKD. This CDR3 has 13 residues. V was shortened by 4 bases and J by 2 bases, with 9 bases between the two germline ends.

The chain carries TRBV11-2 and TRBJ1-1; D unclear. CDR1 SGHAT and CDR2 FQNNGV come from the germline V gene. The CDR3 is 14 amino acids. The V and J ends lost 4 bases and 4 bases respectively, with 13 bases between them. The DNA for the CDR3 is TGTGCCAGCAGCTACATTATAAAAGTCACTGAAGCTTTCTTT. Its protein product is CASSYIIKVTEAFF.

Only a few counts were recorded for this clone. This sequence joins TRBV12-5 and TRBJ1-5, with 7 bases fitting TRBD1. This CDR3 has 15 residues. Trimming removed 1 base from V and 0 bases from J; junction bases left unmatched: 0. Per germline, CDR1 LGHNT and CDR2 FRNRAP. The DNA of the CDR3 is TGTGCTAGTGGTTTGGGGGACAGTAGCAATCAGCCCCAGCATTTT. Translation: CASGLGDSSNQPQHF.

This clone was picked up one time. The rearrangement uses TRBV5-4 and TRBJ1-2; TRBD1 matches at 7 bases. The CDR3 loop spans 17 amino acids. With 0 bases clipped from V and 4 bases from J, the junction kept 12 bases outside the gene matches. CDR1 SGHNT and CDR2 YYREEE come from the germline V gene (reference sequence). CDR3 loop: CASSLEGGPSTVYGYTF. CDR3 coding DNA: TGTGCCAGCAGCTTGGAAGGGGGCCCAAGTACCGTCTATGGCTACACCTTC.

The CDR3 reads CASSRQGAGIRYF. CDR3 sequence (DNA): TGTGCCAGCAGCCGACAAGGAGCGGGGATTCGGTACTTC. The chain is built from TRBV3-1 (or the pseudogene TRBV3-2) and TRBJ2-7; 7 bases are shared with TRBD2. The CDR3 runs to 13 residues. V lost 4 bases to trimming and J lost 12 bases; unmatched junction nucleotides: 12. Looked up from germline, CDR1 is LGHDT and CDR2 is YNNKEL (reference sequence).

The J gene is TRBJ1-1, the V gene TRBV12-3 or TRBV12-4; TRBD1 might be the D (5 bases). The CDR3 length is 12 residues. The V end was cut by 3 bases, the J end by 10 bases, with 12 bases between. CDR3 nucleotide sequence: TGTGCCAGCAGTTTGGGGAAAGGGGTAGCTTTCTTT. This translates into CASSLGKGVAFF.

V is TRBV11-2 and J is TRBJ2-2; weak D call: TRBD2 (5 bases). This CDR3 has 14 residues. Germline V gene lookup returns CDR1 SGHAT and CDR2 FQNNGV. The ends were cut back, 1 base at V and 6 bases at J, with 9 bases in the middle. The CDR3 reads CASSLVRGAGELFF. In DNA, the CDR3 is TGTGCCAGCAGCTTAGTACGGGGTGCCGGGGAGCTGTTTTTT.

Note on this clone: Other nucleotide sequences in the sample specify the same CDR3. The chain is built from TRBV7-9 and TRBJ2-1; TRBD2 agrees at 11 bases. Germline V gives CDR1 SEHNR, CDR2 FQNEAQ (reference sequence). This CDR3 is built from 15 residues. With 0 bases clipped from V and 8 bases from J, the junction kept 3 bases outside the gene matches. CDR3 residues: CASSLALTSGDEQFF. The DNA for the CDR3 is TGTGCCAGCAGCTTAGCTTTGACTAGCGGGGATGAGCAGTTCTTC. Full variable domain (missing parts from reference TRBV7-9 and TRBJ2-1): DTGVSQNPRHKITKRGQNVTFRCDPISEHNRLYWYRQTLGQGPEFLTYFQNEAQLEKSRLLSDRFSAERPKGSFSTLEIQRTEQGDSAMYLCASSLALTSGDEQFFGPGTRLTVL.

V usage is TRBV5-1 and J usage is TRBJ2-1; 10 bases are a match to TRBD2. The junction had 7 bases not matched to a gene; V was cut back by 2 bases and J by 8 bases. Germline assignment: CDR1 SGHRS and CDR2 YFSETQ. CDR3 length equals 15 residues. CDR3 loop: CASSLAGGPYHEQFF. Written as DNA, the CDR3 is TGCGCCAGCAGCTTAGCGGGGGGGCCATATCATGAGCAGTTCTTC. The variable domain in full, completed from reference TRBV5-1 and TRBJ2-1, reads KAGVTQTPRYLIKTRGQQVTLSCSPISGHRSVSWYQQTPGQGLQFLFEYFSETQRNKGNFPGRFSGRQFSNSRSEMNVSTLELGDSALYLCASSLAGGPYHEQFFGPGTRLTVL.

This clone appeared once. The J gene is TRBJ1-2, the V gene TRBV4-1; D may be TRBD1 (5 bases). The CDR3 has 16 amino acids. V was trimmed by 0 bases and J by 8 bases, leaving 19 bases between them. The V gene's germline CDR1 is MGHRA and CDR2 YSYEKL. CDR3 DNA sequence: TGCGCCAGCAGCCAAGAAGGTGTGCTAGGCAGGGAAGGCTACACCTTC. It codes for CASSQEGVLGREGYTF.

Only a few counts were recorded for this clone. J is TRBJ2-2 and V is TRBV6-6; 7 bases line up with TRBD2. The J segment lost 4 bases and the V segment lost 7 bases, leaving 9 bases of the junction unmatched. This CDR3 comprises 15 residues. Germline CDR1 MNHNY, CDR2 SVGAGI (reference sequence). The CDR3 spells CASNGWTRGTGELFF. The CDR3 DNA follows: TGTGCCAGCAATGGGTGGACTAGGGGCACCGGGGAGCTGTTTTTT.

The chain recombines TRBV19 with TRBJ2-3, with 7 bases aligning to TRBD2. Germline V gene data show CDR1 as LNHDA and CDR2 as SQIVND (reference sequence). The CDR3 sequence is 16 residues long. V was clipped by 2 bases and J by 3 bases; unmatched bases: 8. The CDR3 bases are TGTGCCAGTAGTATAAGTCGGGGGGTTCGGACAGATACGCAGTATTTT. Its translation is CASSISRGVRTDTQYF.

The chain uses TRBV30 and TRBJ1-5; 9 nucleotides align to TRBD1. The J segment lost 5 bases and the V segment lost 3 bases, leaving 2 bases of the junction unmatched. The CDR3 has 13 amino acids. Germline CDR1 GTSNPN, CDR2 SVGIG (reference sequence). The CDR3 is CAWSRQGDQPQHF. The CDR3 region has the DNA TGTGCCTGGAGCAGACAGGGGGATCAGCCCCAGCATTTT.

In this sample, this clone turned up once. The rearrangement links TRBV5-4 to TRBJ2-3, with TRBD2 as a possible D gene (7 bases). The ends were cut back, 4 bases at V and 5 bases at J, with 23 bases in the middle. CDR1 and CDR2 from the germline V gene are SGHNT and YYREEE (reference sequence). The CDR3 runs to 17 residues. CDR3 sequence (DNA): TGTGCCAGCAGCAAACAAGTCCCTAGGGGGGGCCAAGATACGCAGTATTTT. Amino acids: CASSKQVPRGGQDTQYF.

This clone was detected only once. V gene TRBV19 combines with J gene TRBJ2-3; D possibly corresponds to TRBD2 (6 bases). V lost 3 bases and J lost 4, with 8 bases in between. CDR3 length equals 13 residues. Germline V gene sequence: CDR1 LNHDA, CDR2 SQIVND (reference sequence). The CDR3 loop is CASSISGADTQYF. Written as DNA, the CDR3 is TGTGCCAGTAGTATTAGCGGCGCAGATACGCAGTATTTT.

Written as DNA, the CDR3 is TGTGCCAGCAGCCCCGGACAGGGGGGAGAGACCCAGTACTTC. Amino acids: CASSPGQGGETQYF. This chain joins TRBV5-8 and TRBJ2-5; 10 positions match TRBD1. With V trimmed by 4 bases and J by 4 bases, 4 bases remained unmatched. The V gene's germline CDR1 is SGHTS and CDR2 YDEGEE. The CDR3 covers 14 residues.

This clone has more than one count but fewer than ten. The J gene is TRBJ1-2, the V gene TRBV18; possibly TRBD1 for D (5 bases). The V gene lost 4 bases and the J gene lost 1 base, with 16 bases spanning the gap. The CDR3 runs to 16 residues. CDR1 is KGHSH and CDR2 is LQKENI in the germline V gene. The CDR3 is CASSLTSQGDNYGYTF. CDR3 coding DNA: TGTGCCAGCTCACTCACGTCCCAGGGCGATAACTATGGCTACACCTTC.

This clone was picked up a small number of times. The rearrangement joins TRBV10-2 to TRBJ2-1; possible D gene TRBD1, 5 bases. This CDR3 spans 13 amino acids. Germline loops: CDR1 WSHSY, CDR2 SAAADI. The V and J ends lost 6 bases and 1 base respectively, with 7 bases between them. CDR3 in DNA: TGCGCCAGCAGAGACAGTTCCTACAATGAGCAGTTCTTC. It specifies CASRDSSYNEQFF.

The chain links TRBV9 to TRBJ1-1; a possible D gene is TRBD1 (5 bases). Between the trimmed V and J ends, which lost 1 base and 3 bases, there was a span of 16 bases. Germline V gene data show CDR1 as SGDLS and CDR2 as YYNGEE. There are 16 residues in the CDR3. CDR3 DNA sequence: TGTGCCAGCAGCGTAATTTACGGGGGGAGCGACACTGAAGCTTTCTTT. This encodes CASSVIYGGSDTEAFF.

The chain carries TRBV11-3 and TRBJ1-3; D not certain. Per the germline V gene, CDR1 is SGHNT and CDR2 is YENEEA. V lost 2 bases, J lost 1 base, and 12 bases lay in between. This CDR3 is 16 amino acids long. CDR3 protein: CASSLRAGGSGNTIYF. As DNA, the CDR3 is TGTGCCAGCAGCTTAAGGGCAGGAGGTTCTGGAAACACCATATATTTT.